This is a list of T cell receptor beta chains from one sample in a study of breast tumors, draining lymph nodes, adjacent tissues. Each CDR3 protein gets one entry after TCRdb re-called the multiplex PCR reads with MiXCR. The sample consists of around 140,000 distinct CDR3 sequences, about 33% of them appearing once. The sequenced material came from axillary lymph node tissue. The receptors here all came from a female donor with breast cancer. Some clones in this sample may be carry-over from other donors' samples. Both conserved end residues are part of each CDR3. The D gene is left open where the match is weak. Only some rows state a clone size, as once, few, many or a class for expanded clones.

length	size	D	V	J	DNA	CDR3
15	many	.	TRBV5-1	TRBJ1-2	TGCGCCAGCAGCTTAAGACAGGCAGCTAACTATGGCTACACCTTC	CASSLRQAANYGYTF
14	many	.	TRBV7-8	TRBJ1-4	TGTGCCAGCAGCTTAGGCACAGGGAGGGGAAAACTGTTTTTT	CASSLGTGRGKLFF
13	few	.	TRBV29-1	TRBJ1-1	TGCAGCGTTGAGAAGGGAATGAACACTGAAGCTTTCTTT	CSVEKGMNTEAFF
15	many	.	TRBV20-1	TRBJ1-5	TGCAGTGCTAGCTGGCCACATGATAGCAATCAGCCCCAGCATTTT	CSASWPHDSNQPQHF
17	many	TRBD1	TRBV5-8	TRBJ2-2	TGTGCCAGCAGCAGAAGTCAGGGGGCCTGGAACACCGGGGAGCTGTTTTTT	CASSRSQGAWNTGELFF
14	many	.	TRBV2	TRBJ2-7	TGTGCCAGCAGACAGGACGCTTATAGCTACGAGCAGTACTTC	CASRQDAYSYEQYF
12	.	.	TRBV3-1	TRBJ2-7	TGCGCCAGCAGCCAAGCGCAGAACGAGCAGTACTTC	CASSQAQNEQYF
13	many	.	TRBV7-9	TRBJ1-2	TGTGCCAGCAGCCTAGACGGAATATATGGCTACACCTTC	CASSLDGIYGYTF
18	.	TRBD2	TRBV7-9	TRBJ2-5	TGTGCCAGCAGCCATCTACAGGGACTAGCGGGGGGGCAAGAGACCCAGTACTTC	CASSHLQGLAGGQETQYF
13	.	TRBD2	TRBV19	TRBJ2-2	TGTGCCAGTAGACGGGGGGGCACCGGGGAGCTGTTTTTT	CASRRGGTGELFF
14	many	.	TRBV5-6	TRBJ1-3	TGTGCCAGCAGCTTTCAGGACTCTGGAAACACCATATATTTT	CASSFQDSGNTIYF
14	.	.	TRBV29-1	TRBJ2-6	TGCAGCGTTCGTGAGGGAACTGGGGCCAACGTCCTGACTTTC	CSVREGTGANVLTF
14	many	.	TRBV18	TRBJ1-3	TGTGCCAGCTCACCACCAGCCTCTGGAAACACCATATATTTT	CASSPPASGNTIYF
16	.	.	TRBV29-1	TRBJ1-4	TGCAGCGTGGCCGGCCCCTACAGGAGTCTAGGGGAAAAACTGTTTTTT	CSVAGPYRSLGEKLFF
12	few	.	TRBV6-2/TRBV6-3	TRBJ2-1	TGTGCCAGCACTCCTCTCCCGGTTGTGCAGTTCTTC	CASTPLPVVQFF
13	many	.	TRBV6-1	TRBJ2-2	TGTGCCAGCAGACTTTATCGCACCGGGGAGCTGTTTTTT	CASRLYRTGELFF
15	.	.	TRBV27	TRBJ2-1	TGTGCCACCACACTTAGGGGTGGCTCCTACAATGAGCAGTTCTTC	CATTLRGGSYNEQFF
17	many	.	TRBV6-2/TRBV6-3	TRBJ1-6	TGTGCCAGCAGTCAGAGGACAGCACTCTCCTATAATTCACCCCTCCACTTT	CASSQRTALSYNSPLHF
15	.	TRBD1	TRBV24-1	TRBJ2-1	TGTGCCACCAGTGCAAACAGGGGCAATTACAATGAGCAGTTCTTC	CATSANRGNYNEQFF
14	.	TRBD2	TRBV5-4	TRBJ2-3	TGTGCCAGCAGTAGTAGCGGGGGATCAGATACGCAGTATTTT	CASSSSGGSDTQYF
9	.	.	TRBV20-1	TRBJ1-5	TGCAGTGCTAGAGCGGGGGGGCTTTTT	CSARAGGLF
14	many	.	TRBV5-1	TRBJ2-3	TGCGCCAGCGGAGGGAGCGGAAGCACAGATACGCAGTATTTT	CASGGSGSTDTQYF
14	.	.	TRBV4-2	TRBJ2-7	TGTGCCAGCAGCCAAGATGGGGGATCCTACGAGCAGTACTTC	CASSQDGGSYEQYF
13	.	.	TRBV7-8	TRBJ1-2	TGTGCCAGCACATCTACCGGGGGCTATGGCTACACCTTC	CASTSTGGYGYTF
16	many	.	TRBV10-2	TRBJ2-1	TGCGCCAGCAGCATCCTTTGGGGGGGCTATGAGAATGAGCAGTTCTTC	CASSILWGGYENEQFF
15	many	.	TRBV4-3	TRBJ1-5	TGCGCCAGCAGCCAAGAAGACTCTCAGGGTCAGCCCCAGCATTTT	CASSQEDSQGQPQHF
12	many	.	TRBV12-5	TRBJ2-1	TGTGCTAGTGGTTTGAATTACAATGAGCAGTTCTTC	CASGLNYNEQFF
13	many	.	TRBV7-8	TRBJ2-2	TGTGCCAGCAGCTACAGCAACACCGGGGAGCTGTTTTTT	CASSYSNTGELFF
15	.	.	TRBV10-3	TRBJ1-6	TGTGCCATCTGGGCTGGGGACGGACCAAATTCACCCCTCCACTTT	CAIWAGDGPNSPLHF
14	many	.	TRBV19	TRBJ2-1	TGTGCCAGTAGTTCGGGTGACGGATACAATGAGCAGTTCTTC	CASSSGDGYNEQFF
16	.	.	TRBV28	TRBJ2-5	TGTGCCAGCAGTTTACGGGGGGCGAACACCGGGGAGACCCAGTACTTC	CASSLRGANTGETQYF
13	many	.	TRBV5-1	TRBJ1-4	TGCGCCAGCAGCTTTGGGGAAAATGAAAAACTGTTTTTT	CASSFGENEKLFF
16	many	TRBD2	TRBV7-8	TRBJ2-7	TGTGCCAGCAGCTTAAGGGGGACTAGCGAGAAGCACGAGCAGTACTTC	CASSLRGTSEKHEQYF
15	.	.	TRBV14	TRBJ2-2	TGTGCCAGCAGCCAAGACGGGGACTGGGGGTCATCGCTGTTTTTT	CASSQDGDWGSSLFF
16	.	TRBD2	TRBV27	TRBJ2-1	TGTGCCAGCAGTTTAAATAAGGAGGGAGGGGAGGAGGAGCAGTTCTTC	CASSLNKEGGEEEQFF
17	many	.	TRBV5-1	TRBJ2-2	TGCGCCAGCAGCTTAACACCCTCCGGGTCCCAAACCGGGGAGCTGTTTTTT	CASSLTPSGSQTGELFF
14	many	.	TRBV5-4	TRBJ2-5	TGTGCCAGCAGCTATGGACAGTCCCAAGAGACCCAGTACTTC	CASSYGQSQETQYF
19	.	TRBD1	TRBV7-6	TRBJ1-2	TGTGCCAGCAGCACGATGGGACGGACAGGGGGCGCGTCTAACTATGGCTACACCTTC	CASSTMGRTGGASNYGYTF
13	many	TRBD1	TRBV19	TRBJ1-5	TGTGCCAGTAGGAGACAGGGGGATCAGCCCCAGCATTTT	CASRRQGDQPQHF
13	.	.	TRBV9	TRBJ1-2	TGTGCCAGCAGCGTAGACGGGGATTATGGCTACACCTTC	CASSVDGDYGYTF
15	few	.	TRBV5-1	TRBJ2-5	TGCGCCAGCAGCTTGGCCGTGACAGGACACGAGACCCAGTACTTC	CASSLAVTGHETQYF
16	many	.	TRBV6-6	TRBJ1-6	TGTGCCAGCAGGGCTGGCGGCTTCTCCTATAATTCACCCCTCCACTTT	CASRAGGFSYNSPLHF
21	many	TRBD2	TRBV7-2	TRBJ2-1	TGTGCCAGCAGCTTACCTATTAGCGGGGGCGAACGAAAGAACTCCTACAATGAGCAGTTCTTC	CASSLPISGGERKNSYNEQFF
16	.	.	TRBV27	TRBJ2-2	TGTGCCAGCAGTTCCTTACAGGCAAAGTACACCGGGGAGCTGTTTTTT	CASSSLQAKYTGELFF
24	many	TRBD2	TRBV11-2	TRBJ2-5	TGTGCCAGCAGCTCACCTGGGCTAGCGGGGGGGGAAATCTCTCCACCTTCGTACCAAGAGACCCAGTACTTC	CASSSPGLAGGEISPPSYQETQYF
15	many	.	TRBV19	TRBJ2-1	TGTGCCAGTAGTATTGAGGGCAGGAACTACAATGAGCAGTTCTTC	CASSIEGRNYNEQFF
15	many	TRBD1	TRBV5-1	TRBJ2-2	TGCGCCAGCAGCCCGGGACAGGGGCGAACCGGGGAGCTGTTTTTT	CASSPGQGRTGELFF
14	many	.	TRBV11-1	TRBJ2-5	TGTGCCAGCAGCTTTCCGGGTTTGCTGGAGACCCAGTACTTC	CASSFPGLLETQYF
15	many	.	TRBV4-3	TRBJ1-5	TGCGCCAGCAGCCAAGGTCTCTTAGTTGGTCAGCCCCAGCATTTT	CASSQGLLVGQPQHF
12	once	.	TRBV2	TRBJ2-6	TGTGCCAGCAGCCGCATCGGTCCAACGACGGCTTTC	CASSRIGPTTAF
17	.	.	TRBV5-1	TRBJ1-2	TGCGCCAGCAGCCAACAATTGTCGTGGGGCGCATCCTATGGCTACGCCTTC	CASSQQLSWGASYGYAF